This TCR beta chain was recovered during a study of T cell changes during pregnancy in multiple sclerosis. This clone was counted a single time. V gave up 9 bases and J gave up 2 bases; unmatched junction bases: 18. Germline CDR1 SNHLY, CDR2 FYNNEI. This CDR3 is built from 18 residues. Measured with immunoSEQ multiplex PCR; TCRdb has only the in-frame clones, and not every one. The data hold roughly 40,000 clones, with 91% observed a single time. V is TRBV2 and J is TRBJ2-1, with 8 bases identical to TRBD2. The sequences come from CD8+ T cells from peripheral blood mononuclear cells, collected before pregnancy. The receptor was isolated from a female donor with multiple sclerosis, enrolled in a pregnancy study. This chain's CDR3 is CASAAPLSGIRAYNEQFF. The CDR3 DNA reads TGTGCCAGTGCCGCCCCCCTTAGCGGGATAAGGGCCTACAATGAGCAGTTCTTC.